This T cell receptor beta chain was captured by sequencing in a study of cytotoxic CD8 clonotypes in ibrutinib-treated CLL. The germline V and J ends were trimmed by 5 bases and 0 bases, with 12 bases remaining between them. The CDR3 loop spans 15 amino acids. Germline-derived CDR1 and CDR2 are PRHDT and FYEKMQ (reference sequence). Clones were read by immunoSEQ multiplex PCR, and TCRdb kept only the in-frame ones, dropping some. The top ten clones hold 14% of a sample with some 29,000 clones, approximately 62% of them seen once. The rearrangement uses TRBV13 and TRBJ2-3; either TRBD1 or TRBD2 may fit D (5 bases each). This material consisted of PBMCs, taken before ibrutinib treatment. The receptor comes from a human donor with chronic lymphocytic leukemia. CDR3 protein: CASSRGRPSTDTQYF. CDR3 DNA: TGTGCCAGCAGCCGGGGACGTCCTAGCACAGATACGCAGTATTTT.